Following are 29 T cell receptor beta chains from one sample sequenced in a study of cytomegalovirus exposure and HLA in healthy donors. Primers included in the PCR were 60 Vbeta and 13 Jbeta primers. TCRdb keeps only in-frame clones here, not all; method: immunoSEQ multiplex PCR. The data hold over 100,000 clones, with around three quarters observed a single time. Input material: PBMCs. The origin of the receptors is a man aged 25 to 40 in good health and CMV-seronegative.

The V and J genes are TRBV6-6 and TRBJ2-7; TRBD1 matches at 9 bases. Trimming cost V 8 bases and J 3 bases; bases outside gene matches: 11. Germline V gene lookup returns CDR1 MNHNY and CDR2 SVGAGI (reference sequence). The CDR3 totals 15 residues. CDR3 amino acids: CASCPTGGTSYEQYF. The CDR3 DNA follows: TGTGCCAGCTGCCCGACAGGGGGAACAAGCTACGAGCAGTACTTC.

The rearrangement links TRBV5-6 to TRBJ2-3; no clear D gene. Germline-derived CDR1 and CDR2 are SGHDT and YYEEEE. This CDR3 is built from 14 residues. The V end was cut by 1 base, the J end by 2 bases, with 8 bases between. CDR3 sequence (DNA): TGTGCCAGCAGCTTGAACACGTACACAGATACGCAGTATTTT. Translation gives CASSLNTYTDTQYF.

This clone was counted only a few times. CDR3 bases: TGTGCCAGCACGAGTTTCGGAGCTTTCTTT. Translated, it gives CASTSFGAFF. The chain links TRBV5-8 to TRBJ1-1; D uncertain. CDR3 size: 10 residues. Trimming left V 6 bases short and J 10 bases short, with 10 bases between. Germline V gives CDR1 SGHTS, CDR2 YDEGEE. Complete variable domain (other parts from reference TRBV5-8 and TRBJ1-1): EAGVTQSPTHLIKTRGQQATLRCSPISGHTSVYWYQQALGLGLQFLLWYDEGEERNRGNFPPRFSGRQFPNYSSELNVNALELEDSALYLCASTSFGAFFGQGTRLTVV.

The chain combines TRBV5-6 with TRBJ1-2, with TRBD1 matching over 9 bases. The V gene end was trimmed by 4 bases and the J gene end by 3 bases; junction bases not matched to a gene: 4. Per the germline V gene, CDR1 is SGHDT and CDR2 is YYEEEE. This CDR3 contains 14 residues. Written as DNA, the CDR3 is TGTGCCAGCAGCCGTACAGGGGGCGACTATGGCTACACCTTC. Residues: CASSRTGGDYGYTF.

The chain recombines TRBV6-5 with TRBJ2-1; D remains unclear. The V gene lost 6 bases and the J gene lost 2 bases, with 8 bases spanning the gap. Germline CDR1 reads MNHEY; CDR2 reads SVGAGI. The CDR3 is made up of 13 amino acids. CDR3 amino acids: CASSPRAYNEQFF. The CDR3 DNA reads TGTGCCAGCAGCCCTCGAGCCTACAATGAGCAGTTCTTC.

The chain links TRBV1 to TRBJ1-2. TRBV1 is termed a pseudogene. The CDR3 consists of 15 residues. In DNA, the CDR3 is TGCACCAGCAGCCAGAGATCCGGTCGCCACTATGGCTACACCTTC. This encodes CTSSQRSGRHYGYTF.

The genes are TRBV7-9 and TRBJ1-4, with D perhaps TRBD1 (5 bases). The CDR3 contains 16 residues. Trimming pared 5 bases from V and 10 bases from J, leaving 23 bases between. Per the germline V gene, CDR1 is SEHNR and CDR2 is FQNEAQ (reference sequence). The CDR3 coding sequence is TGTGCCAGCAGCCCGGGGGTCTGGGAGAGAGGAGGAAAACTGTTTTTT. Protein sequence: CASSPGVWERGGKLFF. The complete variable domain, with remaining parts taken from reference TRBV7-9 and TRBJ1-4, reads DTGVSQNPRHKITKRGQNVTFRCDPISEHNRLYWYRQTLGQGPEFLTYFQNEAQLEKSRLLSDRFSAERPKGSFSTLEIQRTEQGDSAMYLCASSPGVWERGGKLFFGSGTQLSVL.

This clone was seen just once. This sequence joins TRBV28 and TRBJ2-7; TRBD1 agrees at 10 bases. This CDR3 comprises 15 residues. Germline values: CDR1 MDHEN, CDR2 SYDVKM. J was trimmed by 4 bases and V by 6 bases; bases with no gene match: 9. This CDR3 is CASRITGTGVYEQYF. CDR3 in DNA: TGTGCCAGCAGGATAACCGGGACAGGGGTATACGAGCAGTACTTC.

The CDR3, as DNA: TGTGCCAGCAGGGATACAGGGGGCGTCTATGGCTACACCTTC. As protein: CASRDTGGVYGYTF. The gene calls are TRBV7-9 and TRBJ1-2, with 9 bases aligning to TRBD1. V trimming: 6 bases; J trimming: 4 bases; junction bases outside the gene matches: 6. Looked up from germline, CDR1 is SEHNR and CDR2 is FQNEAQ (reference sequence). CDR3 size: 14 residues.

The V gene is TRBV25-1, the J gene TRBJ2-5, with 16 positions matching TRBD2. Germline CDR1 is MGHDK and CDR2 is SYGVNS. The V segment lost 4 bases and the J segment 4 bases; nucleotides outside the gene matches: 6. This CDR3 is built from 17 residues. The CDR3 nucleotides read TGTGCCAGCAGTGCAGGGACTAGCGGGAGGGCCGGAGAGACCCAGTACTTC. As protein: CASSAGTSGRAGETQYF.

This chain's CDR3 is CAISTGQGYEQYF. CDR3 nucleotide sequence: TGTGCCATCAGCACGGGACAGGGCTACGAGCAGTACTTC. The chain links TRBV10-3 to TRBJ2-7, with 9 bases matching TRBD1. V lost 6 bases to trimming and J lost 3 bases; unmatched junction nucleotides: 3. The CDR3 covers 13 residues. In germline, CDR1 is ENHRY, CDR2 SYGVKD.

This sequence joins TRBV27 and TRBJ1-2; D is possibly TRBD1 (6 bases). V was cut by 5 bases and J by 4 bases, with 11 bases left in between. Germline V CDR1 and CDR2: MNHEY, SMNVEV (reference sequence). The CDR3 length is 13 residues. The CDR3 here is CASSDQGIYGYTF. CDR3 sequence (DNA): TGTGCCAGCAGTGACCAGGGGATCTATGGCTACACCTTC.

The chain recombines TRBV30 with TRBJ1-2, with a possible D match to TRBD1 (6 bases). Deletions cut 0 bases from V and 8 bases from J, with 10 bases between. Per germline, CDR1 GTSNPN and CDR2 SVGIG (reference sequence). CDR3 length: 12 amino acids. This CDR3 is CAWSVQGEGYTF. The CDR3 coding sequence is TGTGCCTGGAGTGTACAGGGAGAGGGCTACACCTTC. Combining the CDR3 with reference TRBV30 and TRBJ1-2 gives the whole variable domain SQTIHQWPATLVQPVGSPLSLECTVEGTSNPNLYWYRQAAGRGLQLLFYSVGIGQISSEVPQNLSASRPQDRQFILSSKKLLLSDSGFYLCAWSVQGEGYTFGSGTRLTVV.

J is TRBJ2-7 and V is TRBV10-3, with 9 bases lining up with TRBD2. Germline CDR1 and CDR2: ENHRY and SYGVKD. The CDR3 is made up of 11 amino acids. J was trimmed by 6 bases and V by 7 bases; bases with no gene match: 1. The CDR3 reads CAIKTSGEQYF. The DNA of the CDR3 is TGTGCCATCAAGACTAGCGGCGAGCAGTACTTC.

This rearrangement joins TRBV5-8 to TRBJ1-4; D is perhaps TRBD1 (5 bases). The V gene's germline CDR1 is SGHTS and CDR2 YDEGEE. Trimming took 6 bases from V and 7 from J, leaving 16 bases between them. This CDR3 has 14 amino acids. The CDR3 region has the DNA TGTGCCAGCACCCTGGAGGGGTTGAGTGAAAAACTGTTTTTT. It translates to CASTLEGLSEKLFF.

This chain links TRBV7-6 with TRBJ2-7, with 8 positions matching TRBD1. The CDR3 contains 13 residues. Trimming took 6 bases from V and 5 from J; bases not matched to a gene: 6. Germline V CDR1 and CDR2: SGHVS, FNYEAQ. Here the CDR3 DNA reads TGTGCCAGCAGACAAACAGGGGGAGACGAGCAGTACTTC. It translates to CASRQTGGDEQYF.

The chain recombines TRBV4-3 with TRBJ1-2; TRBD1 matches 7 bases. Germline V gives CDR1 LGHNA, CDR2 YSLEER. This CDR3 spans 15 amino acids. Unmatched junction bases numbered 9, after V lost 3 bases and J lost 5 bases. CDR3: CASSHDRVASYGYTF. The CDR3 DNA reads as TGCGCCAGCAGCCATGACAGGGTGGCAAGTTATGGCTACACCTTC.

The CDR3 DNA reads as TGTGCCAGCAGCGTAGACGGGGAGACCCAGTACTTC. It encodes CASSVDGETQYF. The chain uses TRBV9 and TRBJ2-5; D is unresolved. V lost 0 bases and J lost 5, with 5 bases in between. Germline CDR1 is SGDLS and CDR2 is YYNGEE. The CDR3 loop spans 12 amino acids.

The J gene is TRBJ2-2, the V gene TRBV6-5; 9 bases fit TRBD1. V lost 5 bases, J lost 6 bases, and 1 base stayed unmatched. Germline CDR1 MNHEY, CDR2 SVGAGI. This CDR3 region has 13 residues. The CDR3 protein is CASSRQGAGELFF. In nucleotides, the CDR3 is TGTGCCAGCAGTCGACAGGGGGCCGGGGAGCTGTTTTTT.

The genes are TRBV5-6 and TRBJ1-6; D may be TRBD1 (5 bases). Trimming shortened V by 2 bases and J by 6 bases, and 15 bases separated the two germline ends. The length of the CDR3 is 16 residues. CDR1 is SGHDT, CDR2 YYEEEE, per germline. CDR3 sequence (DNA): TGTGCCAGCAGCTTTCAGGGATACACCTTTAATTCACCCCTCCACTTT. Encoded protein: CASSFQGYTFNSPLHF.

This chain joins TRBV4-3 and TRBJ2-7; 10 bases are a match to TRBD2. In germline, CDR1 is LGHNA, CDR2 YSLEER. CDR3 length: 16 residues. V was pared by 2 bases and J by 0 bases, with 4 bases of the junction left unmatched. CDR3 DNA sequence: TGCGCCAGCAGCCAACTTAGCGGGGGGAGCTCCTACGAGCAGTACTTC. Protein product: CASSQLSGGSSYEQYF.

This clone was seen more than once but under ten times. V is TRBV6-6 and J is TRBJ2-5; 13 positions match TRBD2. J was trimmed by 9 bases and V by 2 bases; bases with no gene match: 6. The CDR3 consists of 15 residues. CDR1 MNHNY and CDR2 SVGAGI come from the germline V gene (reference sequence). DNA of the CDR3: TGTGCCAGCAGTTACCCGGGACTAGCGGGGATGGCCCAGTACTTC. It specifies CASSYPGLAGMAQYF.

CDR3 residues: CASSSYRRDNSNIQYF. The CDR3 coding sequence is TGTGCCAGCAGCTCTTACCGACGTGACAATTCGAACATTCAGTACTTC. The V call is TRBV7-9, the J call TRBJ2-4; D gene uncertain. V shed 4 bases and J shed 7 bases, with 20 bases lying between them. CDR1 is SEHNR and CDR2 is FQNEAQ in the germline V gene (reference sequence). This CDR3 region has 16 residues.

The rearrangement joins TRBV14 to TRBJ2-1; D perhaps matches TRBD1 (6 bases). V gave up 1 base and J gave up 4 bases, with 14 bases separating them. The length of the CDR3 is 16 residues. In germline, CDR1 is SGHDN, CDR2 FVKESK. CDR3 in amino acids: CASSQGGLSGYNEQFF. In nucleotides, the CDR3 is TGTGCCAGCAGCCAAGGGGGGCTAAGTGGGTACAATGAGCAGTTCTTC.

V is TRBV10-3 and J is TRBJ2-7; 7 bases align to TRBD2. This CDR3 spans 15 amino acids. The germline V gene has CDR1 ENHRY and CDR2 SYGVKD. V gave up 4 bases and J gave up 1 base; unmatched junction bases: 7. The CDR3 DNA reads TGTGCCATCAGTGGGAGGGCTAGCGGATCCTACGAGCAGTACTTC. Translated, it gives CAISGRASGSYEQYF.

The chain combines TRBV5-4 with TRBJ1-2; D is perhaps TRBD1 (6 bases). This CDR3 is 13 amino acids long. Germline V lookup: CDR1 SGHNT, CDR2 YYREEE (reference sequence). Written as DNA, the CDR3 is TGTGCAGGTGGGGGGGCCAAACGGGAAGGCTACACCTTC. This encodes CAGGGAKREGYTF.

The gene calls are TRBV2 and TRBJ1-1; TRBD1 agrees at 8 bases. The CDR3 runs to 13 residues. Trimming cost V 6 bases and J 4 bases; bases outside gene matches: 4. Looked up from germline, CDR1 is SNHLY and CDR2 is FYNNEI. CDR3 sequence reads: CASRRTGGTEAFF. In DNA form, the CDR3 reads TGTGCCAGCAGGAGAACAGGGGGCACTGAAGCTTTCTTT.

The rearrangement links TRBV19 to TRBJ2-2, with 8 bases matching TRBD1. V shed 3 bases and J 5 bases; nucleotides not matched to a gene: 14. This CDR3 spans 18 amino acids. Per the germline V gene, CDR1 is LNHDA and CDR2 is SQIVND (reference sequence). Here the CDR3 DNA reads TGTGCCAGTAGTATTGGTTCACGGCAGGGGGCAAGAACCGGGGAGCTGTTTTTT. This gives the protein CASSIGSRQGARTGELFF.

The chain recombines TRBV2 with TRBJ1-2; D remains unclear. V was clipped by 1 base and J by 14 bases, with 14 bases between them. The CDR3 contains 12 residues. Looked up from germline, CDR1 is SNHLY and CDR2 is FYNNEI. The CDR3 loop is CASSEVNGLGTF. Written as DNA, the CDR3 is TGTGCCAGCAGTGAAGTCAACGGACTAGGGACCTTC.